Listed below are T cell receptor beta chains from one sample, sequenced in a study of pediatric ulcerative colitis. Sequencing used immunoSEQ multiplex PCR; TCRdb keeps in-frame clones, though not all of them. The table includes under 5,500 clones, 89% detected once. Sample: blood. The receptors were gathered from a boy younger than 18 with mild ulcerative colitis. Each CDR3 is given with its conserved first and last residue. Each record gives: CDR3 protein, CDR3 DNA, clone size, D gene, J gene, V gene. A D gene is named only where the DNA matches it firmly. Rows give clone size only sometimes, using once, few, many, or a class for an expanded clone.

cdr3_aa: CASSESGVQETQYF
cdr3_nt: TGTGCCAGCAGTGAATCCGGGGTCCAAGAGACCCAGTACTTC
clone_size: -
d_call: -
j_call: TRBJ2-5
v_call: TRBV6-5

cdr3_aa: CASSISTSGRMGNEQFF
cdr3_nt: TGCGCCAGCAGCATTTCGACTAGCGGGAGAATGGGCAATGAGCAGTTCTTC
clone_size: -
d_call: TRBD2
j_call: TRBJ2-1
v_call: TRBV5-1

cdr3_aa: CASSQFSGGRGEKLFF
cdr3_nt: TGTGCCAGCAGTCAATTCTCCGGGGGGCGCGGGGAAAAACTGTTTTTT
clone_size: -
d_call: -
j_call: TRBJ1-4
v_call: TRBV27

cdr3_aa: CASRRQGGNYNEQFF
cdr3_nt: TGTGCCAGCAGGAGACAGGGGGGCAACTACAATGAGCAGTTCTTC
clone_size: -
d_call: TRBD1
j_call: TRBJ2-1
v_call: TRBV28

cdr3_aa: CASSLRGRLNHEQFF
cdr3_nt: TGTGCCAGCAGCTTACGCGGGAGGCTTAACCATGAGCAGTTCTTC
clone_size: -
d_call: TRBD2
j_call: TRBJ2-1
v_call: TRBV11-2

cdr3_aa: CASSLDRVSLNQPQHF
cdr3_nt: TGTGCCAGCAGCTTAGATAGGGTCAGCTTAAATCAGCCCCAGCATTTT
clone_size: -
d_call: -
j_call: TRBJ1-5
v_call: TRBV7-8

cdr3_aa: CASSYHQRTVNEKLFF
cdr3_nt: TGTGCCAGCAGTTACCACCAGAGGACAGTTAATGAAAAACTGTTTTTT
clone_size: -
d_call: -
j_call: TRBJ1-4
v_call: TRBV6-5

cdr3_aa: CASTSIFRDRGITEAFF
cdr3_nt: TGTGCCAGCACCTCCATCTTCAGGGACAGGGGGATAACTGAAGCTTTCTTT
clone_size: -
d_call: TRBD1
j_call: TRBJ1-1
v_call: TRBV28

cdr3_aa: CASSYLAGGEQYF
cdr3_nt: TGTGCCAGTAGTTACCTAGCGGGAGGCGAGCAGTACTTC
clone_size: -
d_call: TRBD2
j_call: TRBJ2-7
v_call: TRBV19

cdr3_aa: CASSQASSYNEQFF
cdr3_nt: TGTGCCAGCAGCCAAGCCAGCTCCTACAATGAGCAGTTCTTC
clone_size: once
d_call: -
j_call: TRBJ2-1
v_call: TRBV14

cdr3_aa: CASVRDSHSYEQYF
cdr3_nt: TGTGCCAGCGTGAGGGACTCCCACTCCTACGAGCAGTACTTC
clone_size: once
d_call: -
j_call: TRBJ2-7
v_call: TRBV2

cdr3_aa: CASSASLKVEQFF
cdr3_nt: TGCGCCAGCAGTGCATCTTTGAAGGTTGAGCAGTTCTTC
clone_size: -
d_call: -
j_call: TRBJ2-1
v_call: TRBV10-1

cdr3_aa: CASRGGNTGELFF
cdr3_nt: TGCGCCAGCCGCGGAGGAAACACCGGGGAGCTGTTTTTT
clone_size: -
d_call: -
j_call: TRBJ2-2
v_call: TRBV5-1

cdr3_aa: CASSAGSLNGEQYF
cdr3_nt: TGTGCCAGCAGCGCCGGGAGTCTCAACGGCGAGCAGTACTTC
clone_size: -
d_call: -
j_call: TRBJ2-7
v_call: TRBV9

cdr3_aa: CASSFRLGEQYF
cdr3_nt: TGTGCCAGCAGTTTTCGGCTGGGGGAGCAGTACTTC
clone_size: once
d_call: -
j_call: TRBJ2-7
v_call: TRBV28

cdr3_aa: CASSQEGRTNEKLFF
cdr3_nt: TGCGCCAGCAGCCAAGAGGGAAGGACTAATGAAAAACTGTTTTTT
clone_size: -
d_call: -
j_call: TRBJ1-4
v_call: TRBV4-1

cdr3_aa: CASSPPGIYGNTIYF
cdr3_nt: TGTGCCAGCTCACCACCCGGCATTTACGGAAACACCATATATTTT
clone_size: -
d_call: -
j_call: TRBJ1-3
v_call: TRBV18

cdr3_aa: CASTITRMNTEAFF
cdr3_nt: TGTGCCAGCACCATAACGAGGATGAACACTGAAGCTTTCTTT
clone_size: -
d_call: -
j_call: TRBJ1-1
v_call: TRBV7-2

cdr3_aa: CASSEGSQGNQPQHF
cdr3_nt: TGTGCCAGCAGTGAAGGTTCACAGGGCAATCAGCCCCAGCATTTT
clone_size: -
d_call: -
j_call: TRBJ1-5
v_call: TRBV6-1